The clone carrying this T cell receptor (beta chain) was observed a single time. The antigen is undetermined. This specimen belongs to a study of siplizumab effects on memory and regulatory T cells. Study findings and constraints: The study found naive T cells seemingly more diverse than memory cells and seemingly major alloresponse contributors. Alloreactive CD4+ clones that could be mapped were on average about 70% Treg-derived with siplizumab, against roughly 25% in controls. Among alloreactive clones, only a minor fraction mapped to unstimulated subsets. Confirmation that proliferating Tregs from siplizumab cultures had suppressive function was not obtained.

Profiled with immunoSEQ multiplex PCR; TCRdb holds only in-frame clones, not every one. Here the sample spans some 99,000 clones, 92% being singletons. Material: Tregs sorted from blood. The receptor comes from a human donor in good health.

The CDR3 sequence is CASTNTYEQYF. Written as DNA, the CDR3 is TGTGCCAGCACTAATACCTACGAGCAGTACTTC. This chain links TRBV6-6 with TRBJ2-7, with D uncertain. V gave up 7 bases and J gave up 2 bases, with 6 bases separating them. Germline assignment: CDR1 MNHNY and CDR2 SVGAGI (reference sequence). There are 11 residues in the CDR3.